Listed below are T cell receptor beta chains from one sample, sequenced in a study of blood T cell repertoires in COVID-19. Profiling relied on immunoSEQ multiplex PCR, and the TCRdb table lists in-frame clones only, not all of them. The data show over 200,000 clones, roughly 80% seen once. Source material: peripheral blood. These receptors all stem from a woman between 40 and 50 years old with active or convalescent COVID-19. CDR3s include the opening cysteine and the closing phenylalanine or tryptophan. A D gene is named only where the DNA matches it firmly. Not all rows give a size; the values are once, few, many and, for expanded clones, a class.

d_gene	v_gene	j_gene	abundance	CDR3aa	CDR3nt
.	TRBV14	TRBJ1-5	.	CASSPGGESNQPQHF	TGTGCCAGCAGCCCCGGGGGAGAGAGCAATCAGCCCCAGCATTTT
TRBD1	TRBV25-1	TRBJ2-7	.	CASSVPGQGDEQYF	TGTGCCAGCAGTGTACCGGGACAGGGGGACGAGCAGTACTTC
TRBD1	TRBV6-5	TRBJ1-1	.	CASRQTSGGTEAFF	TGTGCCAGCAGACAAACTTCAGGGGGCACTGAAGCTTTCTTT
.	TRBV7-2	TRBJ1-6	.	CASRSQEYNSPLHF	TGTGCCAGCAGATCACAGGAGTATAATTCACCCCTCCACTTT
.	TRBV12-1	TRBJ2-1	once	CASSFPGDSYNEQFF	TGTGCCAGCAGCTTTCCGGGGGATTCCTACAATGAGCAGTTCTTC
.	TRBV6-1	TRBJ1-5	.	CASSEQGAGFRQPQHF	TGTGCCAGCAGTGAACAGGGTGCAGGTTTTCGTCAGCCCCAGCATTTT
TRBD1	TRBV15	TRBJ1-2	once	CATSRDGTGDKGYTF	TGTGCCACCAGCAGAGATGGGACAGGGGATAAGGGCTACACCTTC
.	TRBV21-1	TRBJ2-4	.	CASSDRRTDVAKNIQYF	TGTGCCAGCAGCGACCGGCGGACTGACGTAGCCAAAAACATTCAGTACTTC
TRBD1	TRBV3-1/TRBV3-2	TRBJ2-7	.	CASTPTGTGGSYEQYF	TGTGCCAGCACCCCCACCGGGACAGGGGGCTCCTACGAGCAGTACTTC
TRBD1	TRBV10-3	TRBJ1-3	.	CAIRRTGNGNTIYF	TGTGCCATCAGGAGGACAGGCAACGGAAACACCATATATTTT
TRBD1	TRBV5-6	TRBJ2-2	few	CASSLSSYTGGVTGELFF	TGTGCCAGCAGTTTGAGTTCCTACACAGGGGGCGTCACCGGGGAGCTGTTTTTT
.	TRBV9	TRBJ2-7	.	CASSTAGGTYEQYF	TGTGCCAGCAGCACCGCGGGCGGCACCTACGAGCAGTACTTC
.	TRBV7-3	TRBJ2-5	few	CASSPTEGETQYF	TGTGCCAGCAGCCCCACAGAAGGCGAGACCCAGTACTTC
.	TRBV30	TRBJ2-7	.	CAWSVRGEQYF	TGTGCCTGGAGTGTAAGGGGAGAGCAGTACTTC
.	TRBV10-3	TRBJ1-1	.	CAISESGGQNTEAFF	TGTGCCATCAGTGAGTCGGGGGGGCAGAACACTGAAGCTTTCTTT
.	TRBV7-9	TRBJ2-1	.	CASSFPGANEQFF	TGTGCCAGCAGCTTCCCAGGGGCCAATGAGCAGTTCTTC
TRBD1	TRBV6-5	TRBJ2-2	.	CASSYSNYRGTGELFF	TGTGCCAGCAGTTACTCGAATTACAGGGGGACCGGGGAGCTGTTTTTT
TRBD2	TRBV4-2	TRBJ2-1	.	CASSPEGYGRENEQFF	TGTGCCAGCAGCCCCGAGGGATACGGGAGGGAGAATGAGCAGTTCTTC
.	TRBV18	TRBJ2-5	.	CASSLGLEETQYF	TGTGCCAGCTCACTCGGACTCGAAGAGACCCAGTACTTC
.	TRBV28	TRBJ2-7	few	CASKRGSYEQYF	TGTGCCAGCAAGCGAGGGTCCTACGAGCAGTACTTC
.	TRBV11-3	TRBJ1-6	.	CASSPRPGGQNSPLHF	TGTGCCAGCAGCCCCCGCCCGGGGGGCCAAAATTCACCCCTCCACTTT
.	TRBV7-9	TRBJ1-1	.	CASSLEDSLEAFF	TGTGCCAGCAGCTTAGAGGACAGTCTTGAAGCTTTCTTT
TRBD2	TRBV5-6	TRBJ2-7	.	CASSPLAGNEQYF	TGTGCCAGCAGCCCTTTAGCGGGGAACGAGCAGTACTTC
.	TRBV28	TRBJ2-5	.	CASMGLEGRWETQYF	TGTGCCAGCATGGGGTTGGAGGGCCGATGGGAGACCCAGTACTTC
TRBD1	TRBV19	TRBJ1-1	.	CASRPRGEYTEAFF	TGTGCCAGTAGACCCAGGGGGGAGTACACTGAAGCTTTCTTT
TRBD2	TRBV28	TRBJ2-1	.	CASSPGVLLAAKGTYNEQFF	TGTGCCAGCAGTCCCGGGGTATTACTAGCGGCGAAGGGAACCTACAATGAGCAGTTCTTC
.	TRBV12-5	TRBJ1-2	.	CASGLRQVGYTF	TGTGCTAGTGGTTTGAGGCAGGTCGGCTACACCTTC
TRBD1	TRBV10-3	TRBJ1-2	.	CAISESTLNRGYGYTF	TGTGCCATCAGTGAGTCGACTCTGAACAGGGGCTATGGCTACACCTTC
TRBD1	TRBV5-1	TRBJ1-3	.	CASSLAGQGYGNTIYF	TGCGCCAGCAGCTTGGCCGGACAGGGGTACGGAAACACCATATATTTT
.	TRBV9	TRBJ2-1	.	CASSVSVVSSNEQFF	TGTGCCAGCAGCGTCAGTGTCGTTTCATCCAATGAGCAGTTCTTC
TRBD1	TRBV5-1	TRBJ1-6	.	CASSSFTGVSNSPLHF	TGCGCCAGCAGCTCCTTCACAGGGGTCAGTAATTCACCCCTCCACTTT
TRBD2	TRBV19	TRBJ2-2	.	CASSIEGGFEGELFF	TGTGCCAGTAGTATAGAGGGAGGGTTTGAAGGGGAGCTGTTTTTT
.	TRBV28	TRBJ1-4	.	CASSLDWEKLFF	TGTGCCAGCAGTTTGGACTGGGAGAAACTGTTTTTT
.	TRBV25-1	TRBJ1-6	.	CASSESGTYNSPLHF	TGTGCCAGCAGTGAATCCGGGACCTATAATTCACCCCTCCACTTT
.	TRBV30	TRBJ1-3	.	CAWILKRPGNTIYF	TGTGCCTGGATACTAAAACGCCCTGGAAACACCATATATTTT
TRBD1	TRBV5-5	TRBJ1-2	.	CASSNPTGGGYGYTF	TGTGCCAGCAGCAATCCTACAGGGGGAGGTTATGGCTACACCTTC
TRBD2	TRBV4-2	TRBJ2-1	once	CASSQEGSAGVLTYNEQFF	TGTGCCAGCAGCCAAGAAGGGTCAGCGGGGGTACTTACCTACAATGAGCAGTTCTTC
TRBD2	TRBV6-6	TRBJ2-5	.	CASSYVAGQETQYF	TGTGCCAGCAGTTACGTAGCGGGACAAGAGACCCAGTACTTC
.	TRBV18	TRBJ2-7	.	CASSPLSGLTEQYF	TGTGCCAGCTCACCACTTTCAGGCTTAACGGAGCAGTACTTC
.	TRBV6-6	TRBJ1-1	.	CASSLTGSVSEAFF	TGTGCCAGCAGTTTAACAGGGTCGGTTAGTGAAGCTTTCTTT
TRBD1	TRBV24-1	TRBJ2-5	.	CATSDFRDRVLQETQYF	TGTGCCACCAGTGATTTTAGGGACAGGGTCCTTCAAGAGACCCAGTACTTC
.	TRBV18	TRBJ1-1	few	CASRWGPNTEAFF	TGTGCCAGCCGGTGGGGGCCGAACACTGAAGCTTTCTTT
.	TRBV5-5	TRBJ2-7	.	CASSPRTSYEQYF	TGTGCCAGCAGCCCGCGTACTTCCTACGAGCAGTACTTC
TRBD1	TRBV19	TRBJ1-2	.	CASSIWGQVPNYGYTF	TGTGCCAGTAGTATCTGGGGACAGGTACCTAACTATGGCTACACCTTC
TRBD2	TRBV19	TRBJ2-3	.	CASSIGLAIDTQYF	TGTGCCAGTAGTATAGGACTAGCTATAGATACGCAGTATTTT
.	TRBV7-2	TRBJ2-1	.	CASSLVGGSDNEQFF	TGTGCCAGCAGCTTAGTGGGGGGTTCCGACAATGAGCAGTTCTTC